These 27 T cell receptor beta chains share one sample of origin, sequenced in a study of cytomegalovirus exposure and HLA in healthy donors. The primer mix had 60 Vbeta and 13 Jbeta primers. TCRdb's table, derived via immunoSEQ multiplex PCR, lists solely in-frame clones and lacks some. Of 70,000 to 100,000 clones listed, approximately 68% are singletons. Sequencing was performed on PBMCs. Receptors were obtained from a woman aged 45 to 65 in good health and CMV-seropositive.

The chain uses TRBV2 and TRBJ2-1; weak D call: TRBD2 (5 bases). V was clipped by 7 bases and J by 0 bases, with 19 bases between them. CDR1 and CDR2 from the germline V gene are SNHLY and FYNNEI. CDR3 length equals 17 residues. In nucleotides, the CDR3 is TGTGCCAGCAAAAACGACTTGGGAGATTACTCCTACAATGAGCAGTTCTTC. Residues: CASKNDLGDYSYNEQFF.

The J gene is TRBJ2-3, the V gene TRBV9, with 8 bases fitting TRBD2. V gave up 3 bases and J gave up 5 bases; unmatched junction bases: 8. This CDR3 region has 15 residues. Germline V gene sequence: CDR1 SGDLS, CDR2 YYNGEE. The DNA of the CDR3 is TGTGCCAGCAGCGCCATTTGGGCGGGGGGAGATACGCAGTATTTT. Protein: CASSAIWAGGDTQYF.

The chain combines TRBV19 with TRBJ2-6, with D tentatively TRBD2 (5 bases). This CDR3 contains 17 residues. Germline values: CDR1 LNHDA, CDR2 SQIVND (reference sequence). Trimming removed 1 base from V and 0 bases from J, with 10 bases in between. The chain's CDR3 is CASSIGPGSSGANVLTF. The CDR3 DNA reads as TGTGCCAGTAGTATAGGCCCGGGGAGCTCTGGGGCCAACGTCCTGACTTTC. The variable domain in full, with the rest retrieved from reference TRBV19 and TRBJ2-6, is DGGITQSPKYLFRKEGQNVTLSCEQNLNHDAMYWYRQDPGQGLRLIYYSQIVNDFQKGDIAEGYSVSREKKESFPLTVTSAQKNPTAFYLCASSIGPGSSGANVLTFGAGSRLTVL.

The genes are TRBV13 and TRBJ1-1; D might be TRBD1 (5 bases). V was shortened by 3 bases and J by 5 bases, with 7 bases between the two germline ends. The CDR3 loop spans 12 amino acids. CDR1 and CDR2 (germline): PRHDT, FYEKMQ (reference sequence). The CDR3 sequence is CASSFGGTEAFF. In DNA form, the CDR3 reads TGTGCCAGCAGCTTCGGGGGTACTGAAGCTTTCTTT.

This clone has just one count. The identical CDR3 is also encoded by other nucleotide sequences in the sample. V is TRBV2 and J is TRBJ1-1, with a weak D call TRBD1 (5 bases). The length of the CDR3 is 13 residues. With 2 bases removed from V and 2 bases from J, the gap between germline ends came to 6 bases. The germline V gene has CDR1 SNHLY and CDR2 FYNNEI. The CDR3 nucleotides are TGTGCCAGCAGTGAACAGGGCAACACTGAAGCTTTCTTT. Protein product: CASSEQGNTEAFF.

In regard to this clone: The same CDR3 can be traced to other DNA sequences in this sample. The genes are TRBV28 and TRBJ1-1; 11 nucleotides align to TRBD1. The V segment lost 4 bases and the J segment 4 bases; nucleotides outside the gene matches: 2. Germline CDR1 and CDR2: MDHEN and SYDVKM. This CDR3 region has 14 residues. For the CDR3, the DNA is TGTGCCAGCAGTTCCGGGACAGGGGGCACTGAAGCTTTCTTT. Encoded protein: CASSSGTGGTEAFF.

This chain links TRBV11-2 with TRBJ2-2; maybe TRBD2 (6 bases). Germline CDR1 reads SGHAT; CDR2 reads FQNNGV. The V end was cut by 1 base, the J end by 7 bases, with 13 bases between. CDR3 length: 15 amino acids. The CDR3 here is CASSLGLGSVGELFF. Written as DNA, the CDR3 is TGTGCCAGCAGCTTAGGACTAGGGTCGGTCGGGGAGCTGTTTTTT.

DNA for the CDR3: TGTGCCAGCGGCCGAGAGACCCAGTACTTC. Its protein is CASGRETQYF. The chain carries TRBV7-2 and TRBJ2-5; no firm D call. The germline CDR1 and CDR2 sequences are SGHTA and FQGNSA. There are 10 residues in the CDR3. V lost 8 bases, J lost 4 bases, and 5 bases lay in between.

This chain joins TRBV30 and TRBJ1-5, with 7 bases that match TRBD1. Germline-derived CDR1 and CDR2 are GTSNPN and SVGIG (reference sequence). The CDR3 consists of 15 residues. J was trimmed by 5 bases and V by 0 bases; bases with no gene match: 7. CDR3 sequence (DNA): TGTGCCTGGAGTGTATCTAAAGGGGGCCATCAGCCCCAGCATTTT. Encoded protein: CAWSVSKGGHQPQHF.

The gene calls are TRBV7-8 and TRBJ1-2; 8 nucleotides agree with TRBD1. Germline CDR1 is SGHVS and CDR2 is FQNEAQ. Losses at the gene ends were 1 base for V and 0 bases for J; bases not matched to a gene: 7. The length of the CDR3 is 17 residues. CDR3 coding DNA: TGTGCCAGCAGCTTAGTTGGCAGGGGGCTAACTAACTATGGCTACACCTTC. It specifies CASSLVGRGLTNYGYTF.

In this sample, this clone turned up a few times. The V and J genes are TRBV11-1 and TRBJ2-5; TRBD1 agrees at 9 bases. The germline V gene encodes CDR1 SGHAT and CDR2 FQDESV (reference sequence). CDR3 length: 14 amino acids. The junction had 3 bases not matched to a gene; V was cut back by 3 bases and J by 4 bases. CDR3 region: CASSLTGGGETQYF. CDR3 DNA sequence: TGTGCCAGCAGCTTGACAGGGGGGGGAGAGACCCAGTACTTC.

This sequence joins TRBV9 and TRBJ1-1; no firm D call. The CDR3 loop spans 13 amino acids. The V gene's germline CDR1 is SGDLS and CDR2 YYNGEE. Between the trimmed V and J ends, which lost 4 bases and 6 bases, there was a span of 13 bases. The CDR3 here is CASSPEGGAEAFF. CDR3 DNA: TGTGCCAGCAGCCCAGAGGGTGGGGCTGAAGCTTTCTTT.

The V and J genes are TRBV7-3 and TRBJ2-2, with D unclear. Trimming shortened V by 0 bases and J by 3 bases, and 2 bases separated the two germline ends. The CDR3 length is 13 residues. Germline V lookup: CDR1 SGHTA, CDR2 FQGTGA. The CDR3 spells CASSLTDTGELFF. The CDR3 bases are TGTGCCAGCAGCTTAACCGACACCGGGGAGCTGTTTTTT. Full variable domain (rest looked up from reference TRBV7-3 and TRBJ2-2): GAGVSQTPSNKVTEKGKYVELRCDPISGHTALYWYRQSLGQGPEFLIYFQGTGAADDSGLPNDRFFAVRPEGSVSTLKIQRTERGDSAVYLCASSLTDTGELFFGEGSRLTVL.

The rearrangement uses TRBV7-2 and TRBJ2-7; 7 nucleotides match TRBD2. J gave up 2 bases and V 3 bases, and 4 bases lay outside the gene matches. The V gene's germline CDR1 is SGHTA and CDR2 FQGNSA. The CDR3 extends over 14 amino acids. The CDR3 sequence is CASSFNGGTYEQYF. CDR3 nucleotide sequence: TGTGCCAGCAGCTTTAACGGGGGGACCTACGAGCAGTACTTC.

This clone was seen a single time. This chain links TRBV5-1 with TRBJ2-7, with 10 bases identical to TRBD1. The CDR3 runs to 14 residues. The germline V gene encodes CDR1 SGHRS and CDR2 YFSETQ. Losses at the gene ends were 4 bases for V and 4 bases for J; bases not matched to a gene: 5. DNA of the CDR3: TGCGCCAGCAGCACCGGGACAGGGGTTTACGAGCAGTACTTC. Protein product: CASSTGTGVYEQYF.

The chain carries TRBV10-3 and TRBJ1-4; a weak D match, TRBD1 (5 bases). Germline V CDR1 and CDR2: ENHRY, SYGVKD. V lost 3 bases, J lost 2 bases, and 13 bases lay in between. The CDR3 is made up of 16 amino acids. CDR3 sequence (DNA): TGTGCCATCAGTGACGGGGCGGGGAGGACTAATGAAAAACTGTTTTTT. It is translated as CAISDGAGRTNEKLFF.

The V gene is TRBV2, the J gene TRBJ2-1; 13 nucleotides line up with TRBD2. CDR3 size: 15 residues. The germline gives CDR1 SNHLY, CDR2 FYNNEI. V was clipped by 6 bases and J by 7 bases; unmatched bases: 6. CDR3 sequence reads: CASSPELAGGNEQFF. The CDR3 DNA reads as TGTGCCAGCAGCCCCGAACTAGCGGGGGGGAATGAGCAGTTCTTC.

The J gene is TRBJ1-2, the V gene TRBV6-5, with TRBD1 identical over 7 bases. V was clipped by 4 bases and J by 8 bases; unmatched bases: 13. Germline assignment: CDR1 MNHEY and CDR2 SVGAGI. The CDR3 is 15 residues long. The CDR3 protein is CASSSTTGTTWGYTF. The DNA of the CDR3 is TGTGCCAGCAGTTCAACGACAGGGACGACCTGGGGCTACACCTTC.

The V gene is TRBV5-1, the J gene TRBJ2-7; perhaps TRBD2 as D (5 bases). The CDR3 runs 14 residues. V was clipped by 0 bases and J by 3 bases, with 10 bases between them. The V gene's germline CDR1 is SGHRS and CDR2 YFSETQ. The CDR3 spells CASSLGGAGYEQYF. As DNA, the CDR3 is TGCGCCAGCAGCTTGGGGGGTGCGGGCTACGAGCAGTACTTC.

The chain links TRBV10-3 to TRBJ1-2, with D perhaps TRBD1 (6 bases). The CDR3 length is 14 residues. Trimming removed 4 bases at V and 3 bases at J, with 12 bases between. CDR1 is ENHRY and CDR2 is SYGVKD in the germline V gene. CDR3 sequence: CAISVYGQHYGYTF. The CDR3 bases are TGTGCCATCAGTGTGTACGGACAGCACTATGGCTACACCTTC.

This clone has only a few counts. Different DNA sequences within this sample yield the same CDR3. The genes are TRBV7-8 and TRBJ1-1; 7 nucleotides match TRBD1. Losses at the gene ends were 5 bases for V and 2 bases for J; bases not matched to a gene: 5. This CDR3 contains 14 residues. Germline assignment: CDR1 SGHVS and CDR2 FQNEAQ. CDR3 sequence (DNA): TGTGCCAGCAGCCCCCGGGACAGCAACACTGAAGCTTTCTTT. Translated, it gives CASSPRDSNTEAFF. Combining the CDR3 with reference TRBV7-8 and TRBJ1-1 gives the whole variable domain GAGVSQSPRYKVAKRGQDVALRCDPISGHVSLFWYQQALGQGPEFLTYFQNEAQLDKSGLPSDRFFAERPEGSVSTLKIQRTQQEDSAVYLCASSPRDSNTEAFFGQGTRLTVV.

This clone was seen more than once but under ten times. In DNA, the CDR3 is TGTGCCAGCAGTCCCCGAGAGCCCTCAACTAACTATGGCTACACCTTC. This gives the protein CASSPREPSTNYGYTF. This chain links TRBV27 with TRBJ1-2, with D unclear. CDR1 is MNHEY, CDR2 SMNVEV, per germline (reference sequence). V lost 5 bases, J lost 0 bases, and 16 bases lay in between. The CDR3 covers 16 residues.

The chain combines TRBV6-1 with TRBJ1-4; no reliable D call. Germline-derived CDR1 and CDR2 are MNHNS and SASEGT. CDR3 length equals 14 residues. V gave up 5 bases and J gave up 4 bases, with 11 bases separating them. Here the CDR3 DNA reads TGTGCCAGCAGTTCCATGGACTATAATGAAAAACTGTTTTTT. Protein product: CASSSMDYNEKLFF.

The CDR3 spells CASSGRYTGDNTEAFF. Here the CDR3 DNA reads TGTGCCAGTAGTGGGAGATATACAGGGGACAACACTGAAGCTTTCTTT. The rearrangement links TRBV19 to TRBJ1-1; 7 bases are a match to TRBD1. V trimming: 5 bases; J trimming: 2 bases; junction bases outside the gene matches: 11. Germline CDR1 and CDR2: LNHDA and SQIVND (reference sequence). This CDR3 spans 16 amino acids.

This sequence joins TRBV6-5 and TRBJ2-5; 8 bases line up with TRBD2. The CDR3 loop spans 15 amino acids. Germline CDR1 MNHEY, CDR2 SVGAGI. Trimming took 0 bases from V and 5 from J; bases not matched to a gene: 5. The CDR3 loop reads CASSYSFGGEETQYF. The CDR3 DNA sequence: TGTGCCAGCAGTTACTCGTTCGGGGGGGAGGAGACCCAGTACTTC.

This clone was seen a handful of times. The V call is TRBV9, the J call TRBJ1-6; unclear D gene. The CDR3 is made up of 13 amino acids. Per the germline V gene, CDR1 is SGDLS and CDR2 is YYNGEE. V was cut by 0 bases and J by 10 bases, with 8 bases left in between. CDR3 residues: CASSVDSLSPLHF. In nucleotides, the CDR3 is TGTGCCAGCAGCGTAGATAGCCTCTCACCCCTCCACTTT.

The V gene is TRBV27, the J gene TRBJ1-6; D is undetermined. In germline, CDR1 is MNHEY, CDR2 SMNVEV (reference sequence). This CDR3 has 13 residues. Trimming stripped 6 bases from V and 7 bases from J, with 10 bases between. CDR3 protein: CASSLGSNSPLHF. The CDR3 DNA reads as TGTGCCAGCAGCCTCGGGAGCAATTCACCCCTCCACTTT.